The 28 T cell receptor beta chains below were found in one sample sequenced in a study of T cell clonotyping in hematopoietic cell transplantation. Sequencing used immunoSEQ multiplex PCR; TCRdb keeps in-frame clones, though not all of them. The sample includes approximately 26,000 clones, 90% to 95% of them seen just once. As for time point: recipient sample about 28 days before transplant, after cytoreduction. The specimen comprised peripheral blood mononuclear cells, sampled before stem cell transplant. The receptors were gathered from a man aged 45 to 65 with acute myeloid leukemia. Some clones in this sample may be carry-over from other donors' samples.

The chain joins TRBV5-6 to TRBJ2-7; 10 bases agree with TRBD2. CDR3 length equals 15 residues. Germline CDR1 is SGHDT and CDR2 is YYEEEE. V gave up 5 bases and J gave up 4 bases; unmatched junction bases: 9. The CDR3, as DNA: TGTGCCAGCAGGTTAGCGGGAGGAATTCATTACGAGCAGTACTTC. This encodes CASRLAGGIHYEQYF.

The chain couples TRBV6-5 to TRBJ1-2, with a weak D call TRBD1 (6 bases). CDR1 is MNHEY, CDR2 SVGAGI, per germline. V was clipped by 0 bases and J by 8 bases, with 13 bases between them. The CDR3 contains 14 residues. This chain's CDR3 is CASSYSWGAWGYTF. CDR3 nucleotide sequence: TGTGCCAGCAGTTACTCATGGGGGGCGTGGGGCTACACCTTC.

The V and J genes are TRBV5-6 and TRBJ2-1, with D perhaps TRBD2 (7 bases). The CDR3 runs to 13 residues. CDR1 and CDR2 from the germline V gene are SGHDT and YYEEEE. The V gene lost 3 bases and the J gene lost 7 bases, with 11 bases spanning the gap. The CDR3 here is CASSSGGPNEQFF. For the CDR3, the DNA is TGTGCCAGCAGCTCCGGGGGGCCGAATGAGCAGTTCTTC.

CDR3 bases: TGTGCTAGTGGTTTGGGACTAGCGGGTCCCGGGGAGCTGTTTTTT. Translated: CASGLGLAGPGELFF. The genes are TRBV12-5 and TRBJ2-2; 10 bases map to TRBD2. Germline V CDR1 and CDR2: LGHNT, FRNRAP. The CDR3 length is 15 residues. The V and J ends lost 1 base and 6 bases, in that order; junction bases with no gene match: 2.

The gene calls are TRBV9 and TRBJ2-5, with 7 bases identical to TRBD2. Germline V gene lookup returns CDR1 SGDLS and CDR2 YYNGEE. The CDR3 has 15 amino acids. V was pared by 3 bases and J by 5 bases, with 10 bases of the junction left unmatched. As DNA, the CDR3 is TGTGCCAGCAGCGAAGTGACGGGGGGTTGGGAGACCCAGTACTTC. Its protein product is CASSEVTGGWETQYF.

The J gene is TRBJ2-3, the V gene TRBV19, with D perhaps matching TRBD1 (5 bases). The CDR3 runs to 15 residues. The germline V gene has CDR1 LNHDA and CDR2 SQIVND (reference sequence). Trimming took off 5 bases at V and 2 bases at J, with 14 bases between the two ends. CDR3 DNA: TGTGCCAGTAGTGGTGGACAAGATTACACAGATACGCAGTATTTT. It codes for CASSGGQDYTDTQYF.

The rearrangement uses TRBV9 and TRBJ2-7; TRBD2 aligns across 13 bases. With V trimmed by 4 bases and J by 5 bases, 6 bases remained unmatched. The CDR3 sequence is 15 residues long. Germline CDR1 SGDLS, CDR2 YYNGEE. CDR3 coding DNA: TGTGCCAGCAGCACGTCCGGGACTAGCGGGAACGAGCAGTACTTC. Translating it yields CASSTSGTSGNEQYF. The entire variable domain, with the rest obtained from reference TRBV9 and TRBJ2-7, is as follows: DSGVTQTPKHLITATGQRVTLRCSPRSGDLSVYWYQQSLDQGLQFLIQYYNGEERAKGNILERFSAQQFPDLHSELNLSSLELGDSALYFCASSTSGTSGNEQYFGPGTRLTVT.

The chain couples TRBV10-3 to TRBJ1-2; D is ambiguous. Trimming removed 2 bases from V and 4 bases from J, with 14 bases in between. This CDR3 region has 15 residues. Germline V CDR1 and CDR2: ENHRY, SYGVKD. CDR3 sequence reads: CAISEGIGEIYGYTF. Written as DNA, the CDR3 is TGTGCCATCAGTGAGGGAATAGGTGAGATCTATGGCTACACCTTC.

This chain links TRBV30 with TRBJ2-1, with TRBD2 matching over 8 bases. The CDR3 is 15 amino acids. Trimming at V came to 0 bases and at J to 3 bases, leaving 4 bases not matched to a gene. Germline V CDR1 and CDR2: GTSNPN, SVGIG (reference sequence). The CDR3 sequence is CAWSVGSGIYNEQFF. CDR3 bases: TGTGCCTGGAGTGTGGGTAGCGGGATCTACAATGAGCAGTTCTTC.

V and J are TRBV7-8 and TRBJ1-4; D unresolved. The germline CDR1 and CDR2 sequences are SGHVS and FQNEAQ. Trimming removed 3 bases from V and 0 bases from J, with 5 bases in between. CDR3 size: 14 residues. The CDR3 protein is CASSFLATNEKLFF. The CDR3 region has the DNA TGTGCCAGCAGCTTCCTCGCAACTAATGAAAAACTGTTTTTT.

The genes are TRBV4-3 and TRBJ2-5, with 7 bases that match TRBD2. The CDR3 runs to 16 residues. The germline gives CDR1 LGHNA, CDR2 YSLEER. V lost 0 bases to trimming and J lost 4 bases; unmatched junction nucleotides: 8. CDR3 residues: CASSQDRAGVGETQYF. The CDR3 nucleotides are TGCGCCAGCAGCCAAGACCGGGCGGGGGTAGGAGAGACCCAGTACTTC.

The CDR3 spells CASSLGRQGLLMNTEAFF. The CDR3 DNA reads as TGTGCCAGCAGCTTAGGCCGCCAGGGGTTACTCATGAACACTGAAGCTTTCTTT. V and J are TRBV7-8 and TRBJ1-1; maybe TRBD1 (6 bases). The germline CDR1 and CDR2 sequences are SGHVS and FQNEAQ. The V gene lost 1 base and the J gene lost 0 bases, with 18 bases spanning the gap. The CDR3 totals 18 residues.

The chain carries TRBV27 and TRBJ1-5, with D uncertain. The CDR3 has 13 residues. V dropped 6 bases and J dropped 7 bases, with 13 bases sitting between them. Germline V gives CDR1 MNHEY, CDR2 SMNVEV (reference sequence). CDR3 in amino acids: CASSPGSYQPQHF. DNA of the CDR3: TGTGCCAGCAGCCCCGGTTCATACCAGCCCCAGCATTTT.

This clone occurred once. The junction departs from the called germline gene at one end, perhaps through a read error. This chain joins TRBV9 and TRBJ2-1; the D gene is possibly TRBD2 (5 bases). The CDR3 is 15 residues long. Germline CDR1 reads SGDLS; CDR2 reads YYNGEE. The CDR3 sequence is CASSVGSSGNNGQFF. The CDR3 nucleotides read TGTGCCAGCAGCGTAGGATCCAGCGGAAACAATGGGCAGTTCTTC.

The chain recombines TRBV30 with TRBJ2-1; TRBD2 matches at 12 bases. CDR1 is GTSNPN and CDR2 is SVGIG in the germline V gene (reference sequence). V lost 0 bases to trimming and J lost 9 bases; unmatched junction nucleotides: 3. The CDR3 runs 14 residues. CDR3 sequence (DNA): TGTGCCTGGAGTGTACAACTAGCGGGAGGTGAGCAGTTCTTC. The encoded protein is CAWSVQLAGGEQFF.

V usage is TRBV6-5 and J usage is TRBJ2-1; TRBD2 might be the D (5 bases). The germline V and J ends were trimmed by 2 bases and 8 bases, with 10 bases remaining between them. The CDR3 is 13 amino acids. CDR1 is MNHEY, CDR2 SVGAGI, per germline. The CDR3 region is CASSYGPGYEQFF. The CDR3, as DNA: TGTGCCAGCAGTTACGGACCGGGGTATGAGCAGTTCTTC.

The chain is built from TRBV28 and TRBJ2-7; D not resolved. The V end lost 5 bases, the J end lost 3 bases, and 2 bases lay between the germline ends. This CDR3 has 10 amino acids. Germline values: CDR1 MDHEN, CDR2 SYDVKM. CDR3 loop: CASSDYEQYF. The CDR3 DNA reads TGTGCCAGCAGTGACTACGAGCAGTACTTC.

A remark on this clone: At one end the junction does not follow the germline gene, possibly because of a read error. In the same sample, other DNA sequences code for this CDR3. The V call is TRBV28, the J call TRBJ1-6; D unclear. CDR1 MDHEN and CDR2 SYDVKM come from the germline V gene. The CDR3 spans 13 residues. The chain's CDR3 is CASSLEVRSPLHF. The DNA for the CDR3 is TGTGCCAGCAGTTTAGAGGTGCGATCACCCCTCCATTTT.

The V and J genes are TRBV28 and TRBJ2-5; D unclear. The CDR3 is 11 residues long. From germline, CDR1 is MDHEN and CDR2 SYDVKM. V lost 3 bases and J lost 4, with 3 bases in between. This CDR3 is CASSFRETQYF. In DNA form, the CDR3 reads TGTGCCAGCAGTTTCCGAGAGACCCAGTACTTC.

The V gene is TRBV9, the J gene TRBJ1-1; no definite D call. Trimming took 3 bases from V and 2 from J, leaving 14 bases between them. There are 15 residues in the CDR3. Germline V gene lookup returns CDR1 SGDLS and CDR2 YYNGEE. The DNA of the CDR3 is TGTGCCAGCAGCGCCGACTCGCAAGGAAACACTGAAGCTTTCTTT. Translated, it gives CASSADSQGNTEAFF.

The CDR3, as DNA: TGCGCCAGCAGCTTATTCGGGACAGCGGAATACGAGCAGTACTTC. Protein: CASSLFGTAEYEQYF. This chain connects TRBV5-1 to TRBJ2-7; 7 bases line up with TRBD1. V gave up 2 bases and J gave up 4 bases; unmatched junction bases: 9. This CDR3 is built from 15 residues. Per the germline V gene, CDR1 is SGHRS and CDR2 is YFSETQ.

The rearrangement uses TRBV5-1 and TRBJ2-1; 11 bases line up with TRBD2. This CDR3 region has 14 residues. Germline CDR1 and CDR2: SGHRS and YFSETQ. The ends lost 2 bases at V and 8 bases at J; junction bases unmatched: 3. The DNA of the CDR3 is TGCGCCAGCAGCTTAGGACTAGCGGGCCATGAGCAGTTCTTC. Translating gives CASSLGLAGHEQFF. Together with reference TRBV5-1 and TRBJ2-1, the CDR3 gives the full variable domain: KAGVTQTPRYLIKTRGQQVTLSCSPISGHRSVSWYQQTPGQGLQFLFEYFSETQRNKGNFPGRFSGRQFSNSRSEMNVSTLELGDSALYLCASSLGLAGHEQFFGPGTRLTVL.

This rearrangement joins TRBV13 to TRBJ2-1; D is perhaps TRBD1 or TRBD2 (5 bases each). Per germline, CDR1 PRHDT and CDR2 FYEKMQ (reference sequence). This CDR3 is built from 12 residues. The ends were cut back, 1 base at V and 9 bases at J, with 7 bases in the middle. The CDR3 loop reads CASSLVRGEQFF. CDR3 DNA: TGTGCCAGCAGCTTAGTGAGGGGTGAGCAGTTCTTC.

The chain is built from TRBV7-8 and TRBJ2-7, with D perhaps TRBD1 (6 bases). This CDR3 has 13 amino acids. Germline CDR1 reads SGHVS; CDR2 reads FQNEAQ. Between the trimmed V and J ends, which lost 4 bases and 3 bases, there was a span of 10 bases. DNA of the CDR3: TGTGCCAGCAGCTCGCTCAGGGGCTACGAGCAGTACTTC. This encodes CASSSLRGYEQYF.

The chain links TRBV27 to TRBJ2-2; a weak D match, TRBD1 (5 bases). The length of the CDR3 is 14 residues. Trimming cost V 9 bases and J 1 base, with 12 bases left between them. CDR1 MNHEY and CDR2 SMNVEV come from the germline V gene (reference sequence). The chain's CDR3 is CASQQTGNTGELFF. The CDR3 DNA reads as TGTGCCAGTCAACAAACAGGGAACACCGGGGAGCTGTTTTTT.

The chain recombines TRBV5-1 with TRBJ2-3; TRBD2 agrees at 8 bases. The CDR3 contains 15 residues. Trimming removed 5 bases from V and 4 bases from J; junction bases left unmatched: 9. The germline gives CDR1 SGHRS, CDR2 YFSETQ. The CDR3 coding sequence is TGCGCCAGCAGTCTTCACGGGGGGGCCGCAGATACGCAGTATTTT. Protein: CASSLHGGAADTQYF. The variable domain in full, completed from reference TRBV5-1 and TRBJ2-3, reads KAGVTQTPRYLIKTRGQQVTLSCSPISGHRSVSWYQQTPGQGLQFLFEYFSETQRNKGNFPGRFSGRQFSNSRSEMNVSTLELGDSALYLCASSLHGGAADTQYFGPGTRLTVL.

The V call is TRBV10-3, the J call TRBJ2-3, with TRBD2 matching 7 bases. The V gene end was trimmed by 8 bases and the J gene end by 0 bases; junction bases not matched to a gene: 5. Germline V gene data show CDR1 as ENHRY and CDR2 as SYGVKD. CDR3 length equals 14 residues. The DNA of the CDR3 is TGTGCCATCTTCCTAGCGGCTAGCACAGATACGCAGTATTTT. This translates into CAIFLAASTDTQYF.

The chain uses TRBV7-2 and TRBJ1-5; 7 bases line up with TRBD1. Germline-derived CDR1 and CDR2 are SGHTA and FQGNSA. CDR3 length: 14 residues. V was pared by 5 bases and J by 4 bases, with 5 bases of the junction left unmatched. The CDR3 loop reads CASSLTGENQPQHF. CDR3 DNA sequence: TGTGCCAGCAGCCTAACAGGGGAAAATCAGCCCCAGCATTTT.